These T cell receptor beta chains were read from a single sample in a study of T cell responses to AZD1222 COVID-19 vaccine. The table came from immunoSEQ multiplex PCR; TCRdb's copy has only in-frame clones and leaves some out. The table lists approximately 170,000 clones, about 92% of them singletons. Here the sequenced sample was peripheral blood, taken on day 0 of AZD1222 vaccination. The receptors were sampled from an adult in good health. Each CDR3 is given with its conserved first and last residue. D genes are given only for firm matches. Only part of the rows carry a size: once, few, many, or a class if the clone is expanded.

CDR3 DNA: TGTGCCAGCACCCTCCCCGTAGGTATACAGTACTTC
CDR3 protein: CASTLPVGIQYF
D gene: .
V gene: TRBV2
J gene: TRBJ2-7
clone size: .
CDR3 length: 12

CDR3 DNA: TGTGCCAGCAGCTTTTGGGGACATGAGCCCCTCAGCTCTGGAAACACCATATATTTT
CDR3 protein: CASSFWGHEPLSSGNTIYF
D gene: .
V gene: TRBV11-2
J gene: TRBJ1-3
clone size: .
CDR3 length: 19

CDR3 DNA: TGCGCCAGCAGCTTGGGTTCGGTGAACACTGAAGCTTTCTTT
CDR3 protein: CASSLGSVNTEAFF
D gene: .
V gene: TRBV5-1
J gene: TRBJ1-1
clone size: .
CDR3 length: 14

CDR3 DNA: TGTGCCAGTAGTATTGGGGACAGCTATGGCTACACCTTC
CDR3 protein: CASSIGDSYGYTF
D gene: TRBD1
V gene: TRBV19
J gene: TRBJ1-2
clone size: .
CDR3 length: 13

CDR3 DNA: TGTGCCAGTATTCTCCCTGGCGGGCGTGAGGGCTATGGCTACACCTTC
CDR3 protein: CASILPGGREGYGYTF
D gene: .
V gene: TRBV19
J gene: TRBJ1-2
clone size: .
CDR3 length: 16

CDR3 DNA: TGTGCTAGTGGTTTGGACCTTAGCGGGAGGGGCAATGAGCAGTTCTTC
CDR3 protein: CASGLDLSGRGNEQFF
D gene: TRBD2
V gene: TRBV12-5
J gene: TRBJ2-1
clone size: .
CDR3 length: 16

CDR3 DNA: TGTGCCAGCAGTTCTTGGGGTAGCGGGGTCGACAATGAGCAGTTCTTC
CDR3 protein: CASSSWGSGVDNEQFF
D gene: TRBD2
V gene: TRBV27
J gene: TRBJ2-1
clone size: .
CDR3 length: 16

CDR3 DNA: TGTGCCAGTAGTACCGGGACAGACCCTTTGTGGAGCAGGGAGCCCCAGCATTTT
CDR3 protein: CASSTGTDPLWSREPQHF
D gene: TRBD1
V gene: TRBV19
J gene: TRBJ1-5
clone size: .
CDR3 length: 18

CDR3 DNA: TGTGCCAGCAGCCAACGAGGGGGGAATCAGCCCCAGCATTTT
CDR3 protein: CASSQRGGNQPQHF
D gene: .
V gene: TRBV5-4
J gene: TRBJ1-5
clone size: .
CDR3 length: 14

CDR3 DNA: TGTGCCAGCAGTTACCTTCCTACGGGAAAGGGTGATCAGCCCCAGCATTTT
CDR3 protein: CASSYLPTGKGDQPQHF
D gene: .
V gene: TRBV6-2/TRBV6-3
J gene: TRBJ1-5
clone size: .
CDR3 length: 17

CDR3 DNA: TGTGCCAGTAGTATAGATCCTCCAACGACAGGGGGCACAGATACGCAGTATTTT
CDR3 protein: CASSIDPPTTGGTDTQYF
D gene: TRBD1
V gene: TRBV19
J gene: TRBJ2-3
clone size: .
CDR3 length: 18

CDR3 DNA: TGTGCCAGCAGCTTAGAGTCCAGGGGTGGCTACACCTTC
CDR3 protein: CASSLESRGGYTF
D gene: .
V gene: TRBV7-6
J gene: TRBJ1-2
clone size: .
CDR3 length: 13

CDR3 DNA: TGCGCCAGCAGCCCGATACGACAGGGTTCCACTGAAGCTTTCTTT
CDR3 protein: CASSPIRQGSTEAFF
D gene: TRBD1
V gene: TRBV4-1
J gene: TRBJ1-1
clone size: .
CDR3 length: 15

CDR3 DNA: TGTGCCAGCAGTTTCCAGGAGATCGCTGAAGCTTTCTTT
CDR3 protein: CASSFQEIAEAFF
D gene: .
V gene: TRBV12-3/TRBV12-4
J gene: TRBJ1-1
clone size: .
CDR3 length: 13

CDR3 DNA: TGTGCCAGCAGCTCGGGACAGGGAAGAACAGATACGCAGTATTTT
CDR3 protein: CASSSGQGRTDTQYF
D gene: TRBD1
V gene: TRBV7-9
J gene: TRBJ2-3
clone size: .
CDR3 length: 15

CDR3 DNA: TGTGCCAGCAGCAGCCGGGACAGTCCTGAGGGCTACACCTTC
CDR3 protein: CASSSRDSPEGYTF
D gene: TRBD1
V gene: TRBV5-4
J gene: TRBJ1-2
clone size: .
CDR3 length: 14

CDR3 DNA: TGTGCCAGCTGGACAGGCTCTGGAAACACCATATATTTT
CDR3 protein: CASWTGSGNTIYF
D gene: TRBD1
V gene: TRBV27
J gene: TRBJ1-3
clone size: .
CDR3 length: 13

CDR3 DNA: TGTGCCAGCAGCAAGACCCCCGACCGAAATAATGAAAAACTGTTTTTT
CDR3 protein: CASSKTPDRNNEKLFF
D gene: .
V gene: TRBV5-5
J gene: TRBJ1-4
clone size: .
CDR3 length: 16

CDR3 DNA: TGTGCCAGCAGCCTCACAGATACGCAGTATTTT
CDR3 protein: CASSLTDTQYF
D gene: .
V gene: TRBV7-9
J gene: TRBJ2-3
clone size: .
CDR3 length: 11

CDR3 DNA: TGTGCCAGCAGCCCCCCAACCGACGAGAAAGCTTTCTTT
CDR3 protein: CASSPPTDEKAFF
D gene: .
V gene: TRBV7-8
J gene: TRBJ1-1
clone size: .
CDR3 length: 13

CDR3 DNA: TGTGCCAGCAGTTACAGGGGAGGTCAGCCCCAGCATTTT
CDR3 protein: CASSYRGGQPQHF
D gene: .
V gene: TRBV6-5
J gene: TRBJ1-5
clone size: .
CDR3 length: 13

CDR3 DNA: TGTGCCAGCAGACATGGACAGGGCCTGAACACTGAAGCTTTCTTT
CDR3 protein: CASRHGQGLNTEAFF
D gene: TRBD1
V gene: TRBV6-5
J gene: TRBJ1-1
clone size: once
CDR3 length: 15

CDR3 DNA: TGCAGCGTTGGGTCAGGGGTGGAATACGAGCAGTACTTC
CDR3 protein: CSVGSGVEYEQYF
D gene: .
V gene: TRBV29-1
J gene: TRBJ2-7
clone size: .
CDR3 length: 13

CDR3 DNA: TGTGCCAGCAGCTTCGGGGCTAGCACAGATACGCAGTATTTT
CDR3 protein: CASSFGASTDTQYF
D gene: .
V gene: TRBV5-8
J gene: TRBJ2-3
clone size: .
CDR3 length: 14

CDR3 DNA: TGTGCCAGCACCCCCTGGGTTGCGTACAATGAGCAGTTCTTC
CDR3 protein: CASTPWVAYNEQFF
D gene: .
V gene: TRBV11-3
J gene: TRBJ2-1
clone size: .
CDR3 length: 14

CDR3 DNA: TGTGCCATCAGTGGATTGGGCTTCCAAGAGCAGTTCTTC
CDR3 protein: CAISGLGFQEQFF
D gene: .
V gene: TRBV10-3
J gene: TRBJ2-1
clone size: .
CDR3 length: 13

CDR3 DNA: TGTGCCAGCAGCCAAGACCTCGGACGGATCTCCTACAATGAGCAGTTCTTC
CDR3 protein: CASSQDLGRISYNEQFF
D gene: .
V gene: TRBV14
J gene: TRBJ2-1
clone size: .
CDR3 length: 17

CDR3 DNA: TGCAGTGCCAGGGAGTACACTGAAGCTTTCTTT
CDR3 protein: CSAREYTEAFF
D gene: .
V gene: TRBV20-1
J gene: TRBJ1-1
clone size: .
CDR3 length: 11

CDR3 DNA: TGTGCCAGCAGCCCAGGGATTGCCCACCTTGCAGCTTTCTTT
CDR3 protein: CASSPGIAHLAAFF
D gene: .
V gene: TRBV11-2
J gene: TRBJ1-1
clone size: .
CDR3 length: 14

CDR3 DNA: TGTGCCAGCAGTGACAGGGGGTTTCCCTACAATGAGCAGTTCTTC
CDR3 protein: CASSDRGFPYNEQFF
D gene: .
V gene: TRBV6-4
J gene: TRBJ2-1
clone size: .
CDR3 length: 15

CDR3 DNA: TGTGCCAGTAGTACCGACAGGGTAACTTCCTCTGGAAACACCATATATTTT
CDR3 protein: CASSTDRVTSSGNTIYF
D gene: TRBD1
V gene: TRBV19
J gene: TRBJ1-3
clone size: .
CDR3 length: 17

CDR3 DNA: TGTGCCAGCAGCCCAGGGACTAGCGGGAGGAAAGAGCAGTTCTTC
CDR3 protein: CASSPGTSGRKEQFF
D gene: TRBD2
V gene: TRBV5-4
J gene: TRBJ2-1
clone size: .
CDR3 length: 15

CDR3 DNA: TGTGCCAGCAGCTCTACCGGGGGGAACAGGGTGAAACGGCCTGAAGCTTTCTTT
CDR3 protein: CASSSTGGNRVKRPEAFF
D gene: .
V gene: TRBV7-9
J gene: TRBJ1-1
clone size: .
CDR3 length: 18

CDR3 DNA: TGTGCCAGCAGCTTGGGACCTCGGGACGAGCAGTACTTC
CDR3 protein: CASSLGPRDEQYF
D gene: .
V gene: TRBV5-6
J gene: TRBJ2-7
clone size: .
CDR3 length: 13

CDR3 DNA: TGTGCCAGCAGCCACTCTCCCCCGGCGAAACTCTTCTACGAGCGGTACTTC
CDR3 protein: CASSHSPPAKLFYERYF
D gene: .
V gene: TRBV7-9
J gene: TRBJ2-7
clone size: once
CDR3 length: 17

CDR3 DNA: TGTGCCAGCAGAACCTCGGACGTCTGGAATGAGCAGTTCTTC
CDR3 protein: CASRTSDVWNEQFF
D gene: .
V gene: TRBV6-5
J gene: TRBJ2-1
clone size: .
CDR3 length: 14

CDR3 DNA: TGTGCCAGCAGCGTAGCACGGGTAGGGACCCAGTACTTC
CDR3 protein: CASSVARVGTQYF
D gene: .
V gene: TRBV9
J gene: TRBJ2-5
clone size: .
CDR3 length: 13

CDR3 DNA: TGCAGTGCTAGAGCTGGAGCTGAAGCTTTCTTT
CDR3 protein: CSARAGAEAFF
D gene: .
V gene: TRBV20-1
J gene: TRBJ1-1
clone size: .
CDR3 length: 11

CDR3 DNA: TGTGCCAGCAGTTTAGGAAGTTCGGGGGTGTTTTTT
CDR3 protein: CASSLGSSGVFF
D gene: .
V gene: TRBV12-3/TRBV12-4
J gene: TRBJ1-4
clone size: .
CDR3 length: 12

CDR3 DNA: TGTGCCAGCAGCGCGCCAGGAAGACACTTCAACTATGGCTACACCTTC
CDR3 protein: CASSAPGRHFNYGYTF
D gene: .
V gene: TRBV9
J gene: TRBJ1-2
clone size: .
CDR3 length: 16

CDR3 DNA: TGCAGCGTTGAGAGACAGCTGAACACTGAAGCTTTCTTT
CDR3 protein: CSVERQLNTEAFF
D gene: .
V gene: TRBV29-1
J gene: TRBJ1-1
clone size: once
CDR3 length: 13

CDR3 DNA: TGCAGCGTTGACGGCGCCCGGGGGGTTTCAGATACGCAGTATTTT
CDR3 protein: CSVDGARGVSDTQYF
D gene: TRBD2
V gene: TRBV29-1
J gene: TRBJ2-3
clone size: .
CDR3 length: 15

CDR3 DNA: TGTGCCAGCCGCGCGGCGAGCTCTGGAAACACCATATATTTT
CDR3 protein: CASRAASSGNTIYF
D gene: .
V gene: TRBV19
J gene: TRBJ1-3
clone size: .
CDR3 length: 14

CDR3 DNA: TGTGCCAGCAGTTTGGGTTTACCGAACACTGAAGCTTTCTTT
CDR3 protein: CASSLGLPNTEAFF
D gene: .
V gene: TRBV28
J gene: TRBJ1-1
clone size: .
CDR3 length: 14

CDR3 DNA: TGTGCCAGCAGCTCAACAGGGTTATCTGGAAACACCATATATTTT
CDR3 protein: CASSSTGLSGNTIYF
D gene: .
V gene: TRBV6-2/TRBV6-3
J gene: TRBJ1-3
clone size: .
CDR3 length: 15

CDR3 DNA: TGTGCCAGCAGTCCCCTGGACCTCTATCAGCCCCAGCATTTT
CDR3 protein: CASSPLDLYQPQHF
D gene: .
V gene: TRBV2
J gene: TRBJ1-5
clone size: .
CDR3 length: 14

CDR3 DNA: TGTGCCAGCAGCACACCCGGGACACTCAACTATGGCTACACCTTC
CDR3 protein: CASSTPGTLNYGYTF
D gene: .
V gene: TRBV6-5
J gene: TRBJ1-2
clone size: .
CDR3 length: 15

CDR3 DNA: TGTGCCAGTAGTTCTCATATGGGAAAACTGTTTTTT
CDR3 protein: CASSSHMGKLFF
D gene: .
V gene: TRBV19
J gene: TRBJ1-4
clone size: once
CDR3 length: 12

CDR3 DNA: TGTGCCAGCAGCCCGATCCACCTGCGGGGGAATGAGCAGTTCTTC
CDR3 protein: CASSPIHLRGNEQFF
D gene: TRBD2
V gene: TRBV5-5
J gene: TRBJ2-1
clone size: .
CDR3 length: 15

CDR3 DNA: TGCGCCAGCAGCTTGGCCGGGCTAGCGGGGCACAATGAGCAGTTCTTC
CDR3 protein: CASSLAGLAGHNEQFF
D gene: TRBD2
V gene: TRBV5-1
J gene: TRBJ2-1
clone size: .
CDR3 length: 16

CDR3 DNA: TGTGCCAGTAGTATAACCCGCAGGAGCAATCAGCCCCAGCATTTT
CDR3 protein: CASSITRRSNQPQHF
D gene: .
V gene: TRBV19
J gene: TRBJ1-5
clone size: .
CDR3 length: 15

CDR3 DNA: TGTGCCACCAGTGAAGCCGGGACAGGGAAGAATGAGCAGTTCTTC
CDR3 protein: CATSEAGTGKNEQFF
D gene: TRBD1
V gene: TRBV24-1
J gene: TRBJ2-1
clone size: once
CDR3 length: 15

CDR3 DNA: TGTGCCAGCAGGTCCGGGAGCGGGAGGATAGAATACAATGAGCAGTTCTTC
CDR3 protein: CASRSGSGRIEYNEQFF
D gene: TRBD2
V gene: TRBV2
J gene: TRBJ2-1
clone size: .
CDR3 length: 17

CDR3 DNA: TGTGCCAGCGGCTTGGTAACAGGGGTTAGCTATGGCTACACCTTC
CDR3 protein: CASGLVTGVSYGYTF
D gene: TRBD1
V gene: TRBV5-6
J gene: TRBJ1-2
clone size: .
CDR3 length: 15

CDR3 DNA: TGCAGCGTTGATAGGGCGATGGGCGAGCAGTACTTC
CDR3 protein: CSVDRAMGEQYF
D gene: .
V gene: TRBV29-1
J gene: TRBJ2-7
clone size: .
CDR3 length: 12